The entry below gives a single TCR beta chain sequence along with its context. Its antigen is not identified. TCRdb's copy holds only in-frame clones and misses some; the assay was immunoSEQ multiplex PCR. The sample consists of about 100,000 clones, almost 85% of them appearing once. The data were taken from a study of T cell responses to AZD1222 COVID-19 vaccine. Trimming took 3 bases from V and 8 from J; bases not matched to a gene: 9. CDR3 length: 14 amino acids. Germline V CDR1 and CDR2: SGHTS, YDEGEE. Study-level results: Two AZD1222 doses significantly raised spike-specific TCR breadth and depth over controls. Nearly half of unique spike-specific TCRs reportedly avoided B.1.351 and B.1.1.7 mutated regions.

This receptor was obtained from an adult in good health. V gene TRBV5-8 combines with J gene TRBJ1-2; 8 bases match TRBD1. Here the sequenced sample was peripheral blood, taken on day 0 of AZD1222 vaccination. The CDR3 protein is CASSYGQGLAGYTF. For the CDR3, the DNA is TGTGCCAGCAGCTACGGACAGGGATTGGCGGGCTACACCTTC.